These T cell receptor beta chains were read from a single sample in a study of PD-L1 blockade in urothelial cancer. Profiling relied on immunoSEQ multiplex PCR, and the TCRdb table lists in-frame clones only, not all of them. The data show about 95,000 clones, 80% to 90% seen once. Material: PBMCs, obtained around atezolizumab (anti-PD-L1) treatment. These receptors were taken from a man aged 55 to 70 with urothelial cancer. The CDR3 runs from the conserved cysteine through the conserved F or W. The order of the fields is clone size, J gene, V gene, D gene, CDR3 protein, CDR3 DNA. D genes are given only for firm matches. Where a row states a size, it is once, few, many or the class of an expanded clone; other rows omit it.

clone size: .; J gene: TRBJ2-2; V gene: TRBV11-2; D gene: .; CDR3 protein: CASSLGLAGELFF; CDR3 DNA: TGTGCCAGCAGCTTAGGGCTCGCCGGGGAGCTGTTTTTT
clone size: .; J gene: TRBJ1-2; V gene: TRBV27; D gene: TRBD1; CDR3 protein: CASSFRDSLYGYTF; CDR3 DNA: TGTGCCAGCAGTTTCCGGGACAGCCTCTATGGCTACACCTTC
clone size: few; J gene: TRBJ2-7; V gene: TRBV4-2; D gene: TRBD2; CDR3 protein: CASRPGLGGYEQYF; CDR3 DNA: TGTGCCAGCAGGCCGGGACTAGGAGGCTACGAGCAGTACTTC
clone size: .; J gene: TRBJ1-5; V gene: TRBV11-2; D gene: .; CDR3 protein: CASSLALNQPQHF; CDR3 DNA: TGTGCCAGCAGCTTAGCTCTCAATCAGCCCCAGCATTTT
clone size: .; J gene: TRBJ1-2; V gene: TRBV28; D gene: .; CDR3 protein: CASSSQNYGYTF; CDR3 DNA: TGTGCCAGCAGTTCGCAGAACTATGGCTACACCTTC
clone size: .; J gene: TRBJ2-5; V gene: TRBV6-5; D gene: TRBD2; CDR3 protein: CASSYSGSSGGETQYF; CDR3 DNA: TGTGCCAGCAGTTACTCGGGATCTAGCGGGGGAGAGACCCAGTACTTC
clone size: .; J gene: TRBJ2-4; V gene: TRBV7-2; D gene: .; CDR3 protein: CASSLDPPGKNIQYF; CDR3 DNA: TGTGCCAGCAGCTTAGACCCCCCAGGCAAAAACATTCAGTACTTC
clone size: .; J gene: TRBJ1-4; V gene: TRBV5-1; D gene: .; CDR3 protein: CASRSGTFEEKLFF; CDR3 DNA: TGCGCCAGCAGATCTGGGACATTTGAGGAAAAACTGTTTTTT
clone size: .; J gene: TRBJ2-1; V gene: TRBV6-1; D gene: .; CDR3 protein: CASSEYLAPNEQFF; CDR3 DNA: TGTGCCAGCAGTGAATACCTAGCGCCCAATGAGCAGTTCTTC
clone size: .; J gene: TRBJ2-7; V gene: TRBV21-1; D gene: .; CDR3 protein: CATTSRGRSAYEQYF; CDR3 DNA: TGTGCCACCACTAGCCGGGGCAGGTCAGCCTACGAGCAGTACTTC
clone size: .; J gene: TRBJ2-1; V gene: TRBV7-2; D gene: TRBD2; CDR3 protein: CASSSAPGGGGNEQFF; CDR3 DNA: TGTGCCAGCAGCTCTGCCCCGGGAGGGGGGGGCAATGAGCAGTTCTTC
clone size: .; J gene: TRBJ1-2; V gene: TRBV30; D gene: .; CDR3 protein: CAWSLGLQAGYTF; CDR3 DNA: TGTGCCTGGAGTCTTGGACTTCAGGCTGGCTACACCTTC
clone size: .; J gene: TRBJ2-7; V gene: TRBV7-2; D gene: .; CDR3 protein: CASSLAGGQEQYF; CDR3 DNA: TGTGCCAGCAGCTTAGCGGGGGGGCAAGAGCAGTACTTC
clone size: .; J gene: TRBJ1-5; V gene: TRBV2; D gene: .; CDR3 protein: CASSEIRGSSNQPQHF; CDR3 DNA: TGTGCCAGCAGTGAAATTAGGGGAAGTAGCAATCAGCCCCAGCATTTT
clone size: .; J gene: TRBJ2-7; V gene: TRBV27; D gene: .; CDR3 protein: CASSLLRGPSEYEQYF; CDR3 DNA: TGTGCCAGCAGTTTATTAAGAGGTCCTTCTGAGTACGAGCAGTACTTC
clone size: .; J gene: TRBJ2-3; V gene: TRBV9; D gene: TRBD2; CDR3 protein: CASSPRTSEDTQYF; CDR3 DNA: TGTGCCAGCAGCCCTAGGACTAGCGAGGATACGCAGTATTTT
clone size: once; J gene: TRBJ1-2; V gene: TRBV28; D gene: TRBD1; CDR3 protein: CASSSGQNYGYTF; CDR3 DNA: TGTGCCAGCAGTTCGGGACAGAACTATGGCTACACCTTC
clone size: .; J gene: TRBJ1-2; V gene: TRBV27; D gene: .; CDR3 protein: CASSPSGGANYGYTF; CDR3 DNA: TGTGCCAGCAGTCCCTCCGGCGGAGCTAACTATGGCTACACCTTC
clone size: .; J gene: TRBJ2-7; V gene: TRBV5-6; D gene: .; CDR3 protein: CASRGPTPYEQYF; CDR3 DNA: TGTGCCAGCCGCGGGCCAACGCCCTACGAGCAGTACTTC
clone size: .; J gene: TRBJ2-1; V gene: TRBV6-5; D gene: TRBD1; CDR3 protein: CASSYSGTGPNEQFF; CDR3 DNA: TGTGCCAGCAGTTACTCGGGGACAGGGCCCAATGAGCAGTTCTTC
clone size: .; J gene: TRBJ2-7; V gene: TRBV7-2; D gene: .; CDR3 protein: CASSLAPPTYEQYF; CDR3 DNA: TGTGCCAGCAGCTTAGCGCCACCTACCTACGAGCAGTACTTC
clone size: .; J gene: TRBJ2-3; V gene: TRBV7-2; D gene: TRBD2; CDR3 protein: CASSPGLVGTDTQYF; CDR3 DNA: TGTGCCAGCAGCCCCGGACTAGTCGGCACAGATACGCAGTATTTT
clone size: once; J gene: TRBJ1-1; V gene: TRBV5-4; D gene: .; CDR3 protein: CASSTPDLPRGAFF; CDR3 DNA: TGTGCCAGCAGCACCCCGGACCTCCCCCGGGGGGCTTTCTTT
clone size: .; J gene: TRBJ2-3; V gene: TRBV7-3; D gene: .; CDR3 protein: CASSPRGDYTDTQYF; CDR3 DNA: TGTGCCAGCAGCCCAAGGGGGGACTACACAGATACGCAGTATTTT
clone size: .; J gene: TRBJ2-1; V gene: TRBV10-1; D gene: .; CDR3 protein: CASSVTSNSEQFF; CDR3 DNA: TGCGCCAGCAGTGTTACTAGCAACAGTGAGCAGTTCTTC
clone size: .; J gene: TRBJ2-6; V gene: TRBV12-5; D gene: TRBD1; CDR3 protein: CASGRQGKSSGANVLTF; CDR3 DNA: TGTGCTAGTGGAAGACAGGGGAAAAGCTCTGGGGCCAACGTCCTGACTTTC
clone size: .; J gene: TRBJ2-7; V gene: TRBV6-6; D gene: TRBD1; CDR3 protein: CASSLGQGGNYEQYF; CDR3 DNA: TGTGCCAGCAGTCTTGGACAGGGGGGGAACTACGAGCAGTACTTC
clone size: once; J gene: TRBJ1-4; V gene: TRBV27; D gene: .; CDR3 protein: CASSFRGGDEKLFF; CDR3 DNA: TGTGCCAGCAGTTTCCGGGGGGGGGATGAAAAACTGTTTTTT
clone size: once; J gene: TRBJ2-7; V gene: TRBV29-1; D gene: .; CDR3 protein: CSPGGGTEASYEQYF; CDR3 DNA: TGCAGCCCAGGTGGAGGGACAGAAGCCTCCTACGAGCAGTACTTC
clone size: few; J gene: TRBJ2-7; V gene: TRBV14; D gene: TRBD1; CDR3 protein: CASRRTGEAYEQYF; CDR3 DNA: TGTGCCAGCCGGCGGACAGGGGAGGCCTACGAGCAGTACTTC
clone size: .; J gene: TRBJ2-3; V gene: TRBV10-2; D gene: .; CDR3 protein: CASARGFGDAQYF; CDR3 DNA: TGCGCCAGCGCCCGGGGATTCGGTGATGCGCAGTATTTT
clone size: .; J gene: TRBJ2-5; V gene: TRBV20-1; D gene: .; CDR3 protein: CSAGAEKTQYF; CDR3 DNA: TGCAGTGCTGGGGCCGAAAAGACCCAGTACTTC
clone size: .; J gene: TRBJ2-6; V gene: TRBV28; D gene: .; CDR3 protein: CASSFSAGGANVLTF; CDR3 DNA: TGTGCCAGCAGTTTTAGTGCAGGTGGGGCCAACGTCCTGACTTTC
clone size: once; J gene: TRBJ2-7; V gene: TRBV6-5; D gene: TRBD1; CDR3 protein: CASSLIGQGESYEQYF; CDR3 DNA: TGTGCCAGCAGTTTAATAGGACAGGGGGAATCCTACGAGCAGTACTTC
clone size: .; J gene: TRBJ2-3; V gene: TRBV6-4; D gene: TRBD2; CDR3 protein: CASSDAGGPPDTQYF; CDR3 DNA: TGTGCCAGCAGTGACGCGGGAGGGCCCCCAGATACGCAGTATTTT
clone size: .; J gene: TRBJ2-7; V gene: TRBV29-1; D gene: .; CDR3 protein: CSVEDRGRGYF; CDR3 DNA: TGCAGCGTTGAAGATCGGGGCAGGGGGTACTTC
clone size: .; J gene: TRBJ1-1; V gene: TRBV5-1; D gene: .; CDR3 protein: CASSYSGDTYTEAFF; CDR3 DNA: TGCGCCAGCAGCTACTCAGGGGATACTTACACTGAAGCTTTCTTT
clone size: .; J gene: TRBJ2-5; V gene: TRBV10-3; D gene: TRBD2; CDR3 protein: CAISESSGGGAAETQYF; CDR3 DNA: TGTGCCATCAGTGAGTCGAGCGGCGGGGGGGCCGCAGAGACCCAGTACTTC
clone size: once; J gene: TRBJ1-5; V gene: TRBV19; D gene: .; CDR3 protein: CASSIALNQPQHF; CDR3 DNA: TGTGCCAGTAGTATAGCCCTCAATCAGCCCCAGCATTTT
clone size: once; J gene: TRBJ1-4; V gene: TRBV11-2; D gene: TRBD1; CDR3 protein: CASSLVVEAGGRREKLFF; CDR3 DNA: TGTGCCAGCAGCTTAGTTGTGGAAGCAGGGGGCAGACGTGAAAAACTGTTTTTT
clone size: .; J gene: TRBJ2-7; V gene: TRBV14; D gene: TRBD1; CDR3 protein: CASSQPGTATYEQYF; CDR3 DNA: TGTGCCAGCAGCCAGCCCGGGACAGCCACCTACGAGCAGTACTTC
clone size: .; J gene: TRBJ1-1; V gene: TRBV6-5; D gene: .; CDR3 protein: CASSYWETTEAFF; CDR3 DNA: TGTGCCAGCAGTTACTGGGAGACCACTGAAGCTTTCTTT
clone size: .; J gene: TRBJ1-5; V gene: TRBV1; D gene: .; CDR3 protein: CTSTSLIPGQGENQPQHF; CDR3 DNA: TGCACCAGCACCTCTTTAATACCGGGACAGGGGGAAAATCAGCCCCAGCATTTT
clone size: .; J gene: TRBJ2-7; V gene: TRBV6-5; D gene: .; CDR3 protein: CASSRDTLPYEQYF; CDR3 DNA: TGTGCCAGCAGCCGGGACACACTCCCCTACGAGCAGTACTTC
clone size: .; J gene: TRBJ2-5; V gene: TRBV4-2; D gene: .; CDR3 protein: CASSQAGNQETQYF; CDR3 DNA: TGTGCCAGCAGCCAGGCGGGGAACCAAGAGACCCAGTACTTC
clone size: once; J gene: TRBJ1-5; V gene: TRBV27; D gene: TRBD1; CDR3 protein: CASSSGTDNQPQHF; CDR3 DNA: TGTGCCAGCAGTTCCGGGACAGATAATCAGCCCCAGCATTTT
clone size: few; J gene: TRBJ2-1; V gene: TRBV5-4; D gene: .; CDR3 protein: CASSLRPGQEFF; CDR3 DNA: TGTGCCAGCAGCCTACGGCCAGGTCAGGAGTTCTTC
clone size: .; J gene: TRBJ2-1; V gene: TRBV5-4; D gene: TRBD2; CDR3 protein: CASSGPGLAGGGDDNEQFF; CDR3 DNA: TGTGCCAGCAGCGGTCCGGGACTAGCGGGAGGGGGGGACGACAATGAGCAGTTCTTC
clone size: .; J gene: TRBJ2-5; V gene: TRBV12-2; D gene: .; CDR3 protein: CASRSRDRSQETQYF; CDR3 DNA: TGTGCAAGTCGCTCCAGGGACAGGAGCCAAGAGACCCAGTACTTC
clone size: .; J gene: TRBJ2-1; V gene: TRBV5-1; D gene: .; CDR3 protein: CASSQGYTNNEQFF; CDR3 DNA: TGCGCCAGCAGCCAGGGATACACCAACAATGAGCAGTTCTTC